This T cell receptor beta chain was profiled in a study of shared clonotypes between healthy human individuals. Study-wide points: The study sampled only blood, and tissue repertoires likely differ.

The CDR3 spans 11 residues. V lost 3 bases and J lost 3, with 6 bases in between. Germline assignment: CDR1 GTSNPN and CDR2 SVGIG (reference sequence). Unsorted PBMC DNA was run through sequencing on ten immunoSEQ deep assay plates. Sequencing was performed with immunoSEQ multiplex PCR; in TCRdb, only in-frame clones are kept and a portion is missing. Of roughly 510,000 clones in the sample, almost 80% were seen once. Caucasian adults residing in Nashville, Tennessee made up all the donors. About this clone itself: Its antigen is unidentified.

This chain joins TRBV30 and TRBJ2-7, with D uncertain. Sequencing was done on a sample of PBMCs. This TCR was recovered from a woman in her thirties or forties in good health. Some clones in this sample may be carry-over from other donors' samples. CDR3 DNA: TGTGCCTGGAGCGAAAGCTACGAGCAGTACTTC. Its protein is CAWSESYEQYF.